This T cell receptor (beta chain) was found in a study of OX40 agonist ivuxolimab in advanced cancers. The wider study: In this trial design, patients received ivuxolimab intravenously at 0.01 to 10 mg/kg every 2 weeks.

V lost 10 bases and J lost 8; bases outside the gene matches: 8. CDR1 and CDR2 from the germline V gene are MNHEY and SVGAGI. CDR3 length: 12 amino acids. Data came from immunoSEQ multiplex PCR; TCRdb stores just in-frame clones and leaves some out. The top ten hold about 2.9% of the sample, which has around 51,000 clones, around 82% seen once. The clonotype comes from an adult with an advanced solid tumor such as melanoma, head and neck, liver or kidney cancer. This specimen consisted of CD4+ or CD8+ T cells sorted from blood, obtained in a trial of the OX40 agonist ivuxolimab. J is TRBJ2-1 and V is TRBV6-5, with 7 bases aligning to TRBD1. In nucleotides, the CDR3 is TGTGCCATCAAGACAGGGACGGATGAGCAGTTCTTC. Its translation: CAIKTGTDEQFF.